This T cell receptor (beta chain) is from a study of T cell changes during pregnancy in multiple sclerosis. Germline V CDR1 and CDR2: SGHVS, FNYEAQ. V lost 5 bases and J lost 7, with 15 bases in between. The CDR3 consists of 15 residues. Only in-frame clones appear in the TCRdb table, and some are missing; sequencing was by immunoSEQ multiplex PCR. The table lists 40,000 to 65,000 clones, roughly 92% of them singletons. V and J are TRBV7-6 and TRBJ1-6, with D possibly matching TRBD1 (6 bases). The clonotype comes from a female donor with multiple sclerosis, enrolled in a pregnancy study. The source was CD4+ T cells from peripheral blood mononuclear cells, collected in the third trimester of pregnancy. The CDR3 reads CASSPGQWKNSPLHF. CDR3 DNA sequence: TGTGCCAGCAGCCCAGGACAGTGGAAGAATTCACCCCTCCACTTT.